This T cell receptor (beta chain) came from a study of shared clonotypes between healthy human individuals. Here immunoSEQ multiplex PCR was the method, and the copy in TCRdb shows in-frame clones only, minus some. Of a few hundred thousand clones listed, less than 98% were seen once; the top ten hold around 0.057%. The CDR3 consists of 18 residues. CDR1 and CDR2 (germline): MDHEN, SYDVKM. Trimming removed 4 bases from V and 4 bases from J; junction bases left unmatched: 17. The receptor was isolated from a woman in her 30s in good health. The chain has TRBV28 and TRBJ2-7, with 9 bases matching TRBD1. The material sequenced was naive CD4+ T cells sorted from blood. As to subset: CD45RA+ positively selected. Here the CDR3 reads CASSYSLKPGQGGYEQYF. The CDR3, as DNA: TGTGCCAGCAGTTATAGTTTGAAACCGGGACAGGGCGGTTACGAGCAGTACTTC.